The 17 T cell receptor beta chains below were found in one sample sequenced in a study of cytomegalovirus exposure and HLA in healthy donors. PCR involved 60 Vbeta and 13 Jbeta primers. Here immunoSEQ multiplex PCR was the method, and the copy in TCRdb shows in-frame clones only, minus some. The profile shows 150,000 to 250,000 clones, over 65% of them singletons. Sequenced input: PBMCs. Every receptor here comes from a boy aged 2 to 10 in good health and CMV-seronegative.

The chain has TRBV7-9 and TRBJ1-3; D may be TRBD1 (5 bases). The germline CDR1 and CDR2 sequences are SEHNR and FQNEAQ (reference sequence). The CDR3 is 15 amino acids. V was cut by 5 bases and J by 0 bases, with 11 bases left in between. The CDR3 reads CASSKNTGSGNTIYF. As DNA, the CDR3 is TGTGCCAGCAGCAAGAATACAGGCTCTGGAAACACCATATATTTT.

This clone was seen a few times. This sequence joins TRBV19 and TRBJ1-1, with 7 bases that match TRBD1. The length of the CDR3 is 15 residues. Germline CDR1 is LNHDA and CDR2 is SQIVND (reference sequence). Trimming cost V 1 base and J 2 bases; bases outside gene matches: 4. DNA for the CDR3: TGTGCCAGTAGTATAGGCGGGACAGTAAACACTGAAGCTTTCTTT. Residues: CASSIGGTVNTEAFF.

This clone was counted between two and nine times. V and J are TRBV15 and TRBJ2-1, with D tentatively TRBD1 (7 bases). Germline-derived CDR1 and CDR2 are LNHNV and YYDKDF (reference sequence). V gave up 9 bases and J gave up 9 bases, with 18 bases separating them. CDR3 length: 13 residues. CDR3 in amino acids: CATASGGQTEQFF. The DNA of the CDR3 is TGTGCCACGGCGTCAGGGGGGCAGACTGAGCAGTTCTTC.

The genes are TRBV6-5 and TRBJ2-1; TRBD2 matches 14 bases. Germline CDR1 reads MNHEY; CDR2 reads SVGAGI. CDR3 size: 15 residues. Losses at the gene ends were 5 bases for V and 10 bases for J; bases not matched to a gene: 7. CDR3 residues: CASSKTSGGAREQFF. CDR3 in DNA: TGTGCCAGCAGTAAGACTAGCGGGGGGGCTCGAGAGCAGTTCTTC.

This clone was picked up one time. The rearrangement uses TRBV7-8 and TRBJ2-3; perhaps TRBD2 as D (5 bases). Germline V gene lookup returns CDR1 SGHVS and CDR2 FQNEAQ. The CDR3 sequence is 14 residues long. V was trimmed by 0 bases and J by 7 bases, leaving 11 bases between them. In DNA, the CDR3 is TGTGCCAGCAGCTTAGCAACTAGTCTTAATACGCAGTATTTT. Translating gives CASSLATSLNTQYF. Drawing the rest from reference TRBV7-8 and TRBJ2-3, the complete variable domain is GAGVSQSPRYKVAKRGQDVALRCDPISGHVSLFWYQQALGQGPEFLTYFQNEAQLDKSGLPSDRFFAERPEGSVSTLKIQRTQQEDSAVYLCASSLATSLNTQYFGPGTRLTVL.

The sample holds one count of this clone. The chain has TRBV7-2 and TRBJ2-3, with a tentative D call TRBD1 (7 bases). The CDR3 totals 15 residues. V was clipped by 6 bases and J by 5 bases, with 18 bases between them. Germline assignment: CDR1 SGHTA and CDR2 FQGNSA. DNA for the CDR3: TGTGCCAGCAGACCTACAGGGGCGGGGAGAGATACGCAGTATTTT. Its translation: CASRPTGAGRDTQYF.

This clone was seen a single time. This chain links TRBV7-2 with TRBJ2-3; 10 nucleotides align to TRBD2. This CDR3 has 14 amino acids. Germline V gene data show CDR1 as SGHTA and CDR2 as FQGNSA. The J segment lost 7 bases and the V segment lost 6 bases, leaving 7 bases of the junction unmatched. This CDR3 is CASSRAGGLNTQYF. CDR3 coding DNA: TGTGCCAGCAGTAGAGCGGGGGGGCTGAATACGCAGTATTTT.

This clone was seen only a few times. The CDR3 sequence: CASSMMVWPDEELFF. Written as DNA, the CDR3 is TGTGCCAGTAGTATGATGGTCTGGCCTGATGAGGAACTGTTTTTT. V is TRBV19 and J is TRBJ1-4, with unresolved D. This CDR3 has 15 residues. Trimming pared 3 bases from V and 12 bases from J, leaving 20 bases between. Germline CDR1 and CDR2: LNHDA and SQIVND (reference sequence).

The chain has TRBV27 and TRBJ2-3, with D possibly being TRBD1 (5 bases). V gave up 3 bases and J gave up 2 bases, with 12 bases separating them. The CDR3 spans 15 residues. Germline V CDR1 and CDR2: MNHEY, SMNVEV (reference sequence). Here the CDR3 reads CASSFGSRVTDTQYF. The CDR3, as DNA: TGTGCCAGCAGTTTCGGTTCCAGGGTCACAGATACGCAGTATTTT.

The CDR3 protein is CSVEVQGAWTEAFF. The CDR3 DNA is TGCAGCGTTGAAGTCCAGGGGGCATGGACTGAAGCTTTCTTT. This chain links TRBV29-1 with TRBJ1-1, with 8 bases aligning to TRBD1. V was clipped by 1 base and J by 5 bases; unmatched bases: 6. The CDR3 is 14 residues long. In germline, CDR1 is SQVTM, CDR2 ANQGSEA.

The J gene is TRBJ2-3, the V gene TRBV4-2; a weak D match, TRBD2 (6 bases). Germline loops: CDR1 LGHNA, CDR2 YNFKEQ. CDR3 size: 15 residues. Trimming took 4 bases from V and 6 from J, leaving 17 bases between them. CDR3 region: CASSRPGLAQDTQYF. CDR3 DNA: TGTGCCAGCAGCCGACCGGGACTCGCCCAGGATACGCAGTATTTT.

This rearrangement joins TRBV7-9 to TRBJ2-7; 7 bases are a match to TRBD1. V dropped 5 bases and J dropped 4; count of bases not matched to a gene: 11. This CDR3 comprises 15 residues. CDR1 is SEHNR and CDR2 is FQNEAQ in the germline V gene (reference sequence). CDR3 DNA: TGTGCCAGCAGCAGTGACAGGGCAAACCCGTACGAGCAGTACTTC. Translation gives CASSSDRANPYEQYF.

The V call is TRBV6-5, the J call TRBJ1-2, with a weak D call TRBD1 (5 bases). The V gene's germline CDR1 is MNHEY and CDR2 SVGAGI. Trimming removed 7 bases from V and 3 bases from J, with 12 bases in between. The CDR3 runs 13 residues. CDR3 coding DNA: TGTGCCAGCAAAATTGGGGGGGACTATGGCTACACCTTC. Translation gives CASKIGGDYGYTF.

This clone was seen more than once but under ten times. The chain has TRBV7-9 and TRBJ1-1; D remains ambiguous. CDR1 and CDR2 (germline): SEHNR, FQNEAQ (reference sequence). Trimming shortened V by 1 base and J by 2 bases, and 5 bases separated the two germline ends. The CDR3 has 13 residues. CDR3: CASSLVPNTEAFF. CDR3 nucleotides: TGTGCCAGCAGCTTAGTCCCTAACACTGAAGCTTTCTTT. Combining the CDR3 with reference TRBV7-9 and TRBJ1-1 gives the whole variable domain DTGVSQNPRHKITKRGQNVTFRCDPISEHNRLYWYRQTLGQGPEFLTYFQNEAQLEKSRLLSDRFSAERPKGSFSTLEIQRTEQGDSAMYLCASSLVPNTEAFFGQGTRLTVV.

The V gene is TRBV4-3, the J gene TRBJ1-2; D not certain. The CDR3 totals 14 residues. V gave up 4 bases and J gave up 6 bases, with 15 bases separating them. Germline V gene sequence: CDR1 LGHNA, CDR2 YSLEER. In nucleotides, the CDR3 is TGCGCCAGCAGCCGCGAAGGGAGGGAGAATGGCTACACCTTC. Amino acids: CASSREGRENGYTF.

V usage is TRBV4-3 and J usage is TRBJ2-5; TRBD2 matches at 9 bases. The length of the CDR3 is 18 residues. Germline V gene data show CDR1 as LGHNA and CDR2 as YSLEER. V shed 0 bases and J 2 bases; nucleotides not matched to a gene: 10. CDR3 loop: CASSQDRWTAGGQETQYF. The CDR3 DNA sequence: TGCGCCAGCAGCCAAGATCGTTGGACAGCGGGGGGACAAGAGACCCAGTACTTC.

This clone was counted once. The chain has TRBV7-2 and TRBJ1-2, with D perhaps TRBD1 (6 bases). Trimming shortened V by 1 base and J by 8 bases, and 14 bases separated the two germline ends. There are 14 residues in the CDR3. Germline V gene sequence: CDR1 SGHTA, CDR2 FQGNSA. The CDR3 bases are TGTGCCAGCAGCTTAGTGATGGGGGCGAGGGGCTACACCTTC. This sequence encodes CASSLVMGARGYTF.